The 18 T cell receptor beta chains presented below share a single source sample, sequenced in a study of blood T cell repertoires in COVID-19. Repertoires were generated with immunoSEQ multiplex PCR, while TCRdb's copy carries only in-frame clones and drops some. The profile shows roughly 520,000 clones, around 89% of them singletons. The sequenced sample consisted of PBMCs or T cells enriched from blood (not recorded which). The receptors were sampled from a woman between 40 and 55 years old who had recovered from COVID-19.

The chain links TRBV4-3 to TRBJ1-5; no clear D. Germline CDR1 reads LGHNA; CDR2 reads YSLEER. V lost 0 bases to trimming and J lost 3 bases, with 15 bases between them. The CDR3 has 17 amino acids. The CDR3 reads CASSQDALRKPNQPQHF. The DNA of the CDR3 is TGCGCCAGCAGCCAAGACGCCCTCAGGAAACCCAATCAGCCCCAGCATTTT.

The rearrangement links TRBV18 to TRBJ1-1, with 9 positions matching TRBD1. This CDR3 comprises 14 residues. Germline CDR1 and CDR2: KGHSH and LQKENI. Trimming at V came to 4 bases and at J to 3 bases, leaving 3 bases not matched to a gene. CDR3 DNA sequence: TGTGCCAGCTCACAGGGACAGGGCGACACTGAAGCTTTCTTT. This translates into CASSQGQGDTEAFF.

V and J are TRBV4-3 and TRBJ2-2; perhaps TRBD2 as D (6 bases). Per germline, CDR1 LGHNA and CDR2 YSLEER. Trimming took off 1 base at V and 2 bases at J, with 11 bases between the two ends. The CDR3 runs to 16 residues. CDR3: CASSQARDFNTGELFF. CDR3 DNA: TGCGCCAGCAGCCAAGCCAGGGACTTCAACACCGGGGAGCTGTTTTTT.

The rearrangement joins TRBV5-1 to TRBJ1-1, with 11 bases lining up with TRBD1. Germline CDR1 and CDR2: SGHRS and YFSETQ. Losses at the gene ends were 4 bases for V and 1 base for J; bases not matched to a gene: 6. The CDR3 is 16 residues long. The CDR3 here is CASSMDRGPGNTEAFF. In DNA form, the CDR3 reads TGCGCCAGCAGCATGGACAGGGGGCCTGGGAACACTGAAGCTTTCTTT.

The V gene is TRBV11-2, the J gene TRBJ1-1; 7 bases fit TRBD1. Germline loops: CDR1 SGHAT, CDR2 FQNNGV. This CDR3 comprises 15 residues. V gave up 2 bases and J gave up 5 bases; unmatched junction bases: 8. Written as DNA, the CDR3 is TGTGCCAGCAGCTTATCGTTGACAGGGTGGACTGAAGCTTTCTTT. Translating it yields CASSLSLTGWTEAFF.

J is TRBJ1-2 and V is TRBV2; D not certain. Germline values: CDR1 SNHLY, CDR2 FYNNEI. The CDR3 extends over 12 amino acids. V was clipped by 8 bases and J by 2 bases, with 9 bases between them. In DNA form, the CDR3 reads TGTGCCAGCGGGAGCGACAACTATGGCTACACCTTC. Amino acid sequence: CASGSDNYGYTF.

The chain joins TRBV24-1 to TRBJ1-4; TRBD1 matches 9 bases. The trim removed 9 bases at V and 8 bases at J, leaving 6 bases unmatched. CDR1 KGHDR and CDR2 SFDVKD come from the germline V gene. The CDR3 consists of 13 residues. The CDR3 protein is CATSGTGKEKLFF. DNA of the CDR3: TGTGCCACCTCCGGGACAGGGAAGGAAAAACTGTTTTTT.

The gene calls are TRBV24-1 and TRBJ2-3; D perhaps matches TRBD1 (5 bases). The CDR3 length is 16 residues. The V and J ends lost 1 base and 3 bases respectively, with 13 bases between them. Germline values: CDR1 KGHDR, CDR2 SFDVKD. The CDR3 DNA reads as TGTGCCACCAGTGATTTCGGCTGGGGCCAAACAGATACGCAGTATTTT. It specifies CATSDFGWGQTDTQYF.

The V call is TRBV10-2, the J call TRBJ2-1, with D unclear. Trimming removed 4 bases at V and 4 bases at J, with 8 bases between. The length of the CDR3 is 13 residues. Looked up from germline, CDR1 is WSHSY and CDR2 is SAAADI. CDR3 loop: CASSADLYNEQFF. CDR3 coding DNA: TGCGCCAGCAGTGCAGACTTATACAATGAGCAGTTCTTC.

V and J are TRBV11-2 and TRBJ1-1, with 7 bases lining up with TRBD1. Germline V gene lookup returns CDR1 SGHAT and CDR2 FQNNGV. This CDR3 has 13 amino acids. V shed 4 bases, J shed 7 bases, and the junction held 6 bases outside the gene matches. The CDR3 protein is CASSSPRQGEAFF. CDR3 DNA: TGTGCCAGCAGCTCACCTAGACAGGGTGAAGCTTTCTTT. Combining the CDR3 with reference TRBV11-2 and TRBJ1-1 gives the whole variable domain EAGVAQSPRYKIIEKRQSVAFWCNPISGHATLYWYQQILGQGPKLLIQFQNNGVVDDSQLPKDRFSAERLKGVDSTLKIQPAKLEDSAVYLCASSSPRQGEAFFGQGTRLTVV.

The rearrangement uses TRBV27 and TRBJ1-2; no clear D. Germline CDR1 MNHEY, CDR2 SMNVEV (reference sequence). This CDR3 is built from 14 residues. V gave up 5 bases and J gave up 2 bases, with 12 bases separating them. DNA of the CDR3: TGTGCCAGCAGTCCCCTCTATAACAACTATGGCTACACCTTC. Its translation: CASSPLYNNYGYTF.

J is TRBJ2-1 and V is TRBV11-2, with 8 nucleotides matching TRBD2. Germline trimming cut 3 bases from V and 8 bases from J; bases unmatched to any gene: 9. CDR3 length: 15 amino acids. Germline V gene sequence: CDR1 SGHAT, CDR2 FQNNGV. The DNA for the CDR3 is TGTGCCAGCAGCTTTTCTGCGGGGGGAGGATATGAGCAGTTCTTC. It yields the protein CASSFSAGGGYEQFF. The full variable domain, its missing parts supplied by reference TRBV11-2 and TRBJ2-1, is EAGVAQSPRYKIIEKRQSVAFWCNPISGHATLYWYQQILGQGPKLLIQFQNNGVVDDSQLPKDRFSAERLKGVDSTLKIQPAKLEDSAVYLCASSFSAGGGYEQFFGPGTRLTVL.

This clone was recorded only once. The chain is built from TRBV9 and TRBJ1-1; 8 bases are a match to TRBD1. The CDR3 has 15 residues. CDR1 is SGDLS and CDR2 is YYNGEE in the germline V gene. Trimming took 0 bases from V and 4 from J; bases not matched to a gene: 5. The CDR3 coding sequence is TGTGCCAGCAGCGTAGGGACAGGGAGGGGCACTGAAGCTTTCTTT. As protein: CASSVGTGRGTEAFF.

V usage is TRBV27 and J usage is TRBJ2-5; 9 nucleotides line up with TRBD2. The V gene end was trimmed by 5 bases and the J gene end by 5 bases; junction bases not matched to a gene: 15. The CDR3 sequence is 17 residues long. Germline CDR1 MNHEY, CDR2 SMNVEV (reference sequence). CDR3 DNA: TGTGCCAGCAGTCCCCTACGAGAGGCGGGAGGGGTGGAGACCCAGTACTTC. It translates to CASSPLREAGGVETQYF.

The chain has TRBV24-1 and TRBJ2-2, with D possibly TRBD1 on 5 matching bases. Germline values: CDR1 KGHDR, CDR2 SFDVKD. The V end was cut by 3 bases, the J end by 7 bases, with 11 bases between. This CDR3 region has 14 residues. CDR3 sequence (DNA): TGTGCCACCAGTGATACCATCACAGGCGGGGAGCTGTTTTTT. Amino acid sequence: CATSDTITGGELFF.

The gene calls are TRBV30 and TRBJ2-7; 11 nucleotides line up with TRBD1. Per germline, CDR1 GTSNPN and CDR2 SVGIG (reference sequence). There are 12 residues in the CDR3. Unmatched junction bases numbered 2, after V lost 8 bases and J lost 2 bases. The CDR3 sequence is CAQGQGAYEQYF. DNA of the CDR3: TGTGCCCAGGGACAGGGGGCCTACGAGCAGTACTTC.

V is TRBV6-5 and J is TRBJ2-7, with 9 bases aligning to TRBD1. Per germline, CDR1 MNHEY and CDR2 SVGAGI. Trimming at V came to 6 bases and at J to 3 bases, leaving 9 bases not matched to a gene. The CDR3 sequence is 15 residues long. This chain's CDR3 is CASRADRGFFYEQYF. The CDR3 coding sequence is TGTGCCAGCAGGGCTGACAGGGGGTTTTTCTACGAGCAGTACTTC.

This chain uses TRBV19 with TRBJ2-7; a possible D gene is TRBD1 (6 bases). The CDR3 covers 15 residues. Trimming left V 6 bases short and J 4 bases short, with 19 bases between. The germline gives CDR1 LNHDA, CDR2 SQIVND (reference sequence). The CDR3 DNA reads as TGTGCCAGTAGCCTTTCCGGGACACAACGATACGAGCAGTACTTC. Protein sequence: CASSLSGTQRYEQYF.